The 20 T cell receptor beta chains presented below share a single source sample, sequenced in a study of T cell repertoires in cytomegalovirus infection. These receptors' targets are unknown. From the reads, TCRdb called clonotypes with MiXCR, one entry per CDR3 protein. The table has some 800,000 distinct CDR3 sequences, 29% seen once. The specimen comprised cultured CD8+ T cells from PBMCs, sampled from culture after CMV antigen stimulation. These receptors all stem from a human donor in good health (CMV status not recorded). Some clones in this sample may be carry-over from other donors' samples.

The V gene is TRBV5-3, the J gene TRBJ2-7; TRBD1 is a possible D gene (6 bases). TRBV5-3 qualifies as an ORF whose function is uncertain. The CDR3 length is 13 residues. The DNA for the CDR3 is TGTGCCAGCAGCTTTCGGACAGACTACGGGCAGTACGTC. Its translation is CASSFRTDYGQYV.

V usage is TRBV6-5 and J usage is TRBJ2-5, with D hard to call. V lost 6 bases and J lost 2, with 10 bases in between. The germline V gene has CDR1 MNHEY and CDR2 SVGAGI. The CDR3 totals 13 residues. The CDR3: CASSLDVQETQYF. CDR3 DNA sequence: TGTGCCAGCAGCCTGGACGTACAAGAGACCCAGTACTTC.

This clonotype was counted at least ten times. V and J are TRBV7-9 and TRBJ1-2, with a weak D call TRBD1 (6 bases). CDR1 and CDR2 (germline): SEHNR, FQNEAQ (reference sequence). V was cut by 5 bases and J by 6 bases, with 22 bases left in between. This CDR3 contains 16 residues. CDR3 in DNA: TGTGCCAGCAGCGATCGGGACAACCATTACACTGATGGCTACACCTTC. It yields the protein CASSDRDNHYTDGYTF.

The chain couples TRBV15 to TRBJ1-5, with D perhaps matching TRBD1 (6 bases). Germline CDR1 reads LNHNV; CDR2 reads YYDKDF (reference sequence). Trimming pared 3 bases from V and 7 bases from J, leaving 10 bases between. CDR3 length: 13 amino acids. The CDR3 loop is CATSRGHGQPQHF. For the CDR3, the DNA is TGTGCCACCAGCAGGGGACATGGACAGCCCCAGCATTTT.

This clonotype has a handful of counts. The genes are TRBV6-1 and TRBJ2-2, with D possibly called TRBD1 or TRBD2 (5 bases each). V was trimmed by 6 bases and J by 0 bases, leaving 29 bases between them. Germline V lookup: CDR1 MNHNS, CDR2 SASEGT. The CDR3 extends over 21 amino acids. The CDR3 bases are TGTGCCAGCAGGATACTAATCGATATGTATGCTCCGGGGCCGAACACCGGGGAGCTGTTTTTT. Translation gives CASRILIDMYAPGPNTGELFF.

This clonotype came up many times. V is TRBV7-3 and J is TRBJ1-6; D is unresolved. The CDR3 totals 13 residues. The V gene's germline CDR1 is SGHTA and CDR2 FQGTGA. V lost 0 bases and J lost 6, with 3 bases in between. The CDR3 loop reads CASSLTVNSPLHF. The CDR3 DNA reads as TGTGCCAGCAGCTTAACCGTTAATTCACCCCTCCACTTT.

This chain uses TRBV4-3 with TRBJ1-1; weak D call: TRBD1 (6 bases). The CDR3 contains 15 residues. V was trimmed by 2 bases and J by 5 bases, leaving 15 bases between them. Germline V gene data show CDR1 as LGHNA and CDR2 as YSLEER. In nucleotides, the CDR3 is TGCGCCAGCAGCCAAACTTCGGGGGCGAGGACTGAAGCTTTCTTT. Its protein product is CASSQTSGARTEAFF.

The chain links TRBV12-3 or TRBV12-4 to TRBJ1-6, with TRBD1 identical over 9 bases. CDR3 length: 14 residues. Trimming removed 5 bases from V and 9 bases from J; junction bases left unmatched: 5. The CDR3 region has the DNA TGTGCCAGCAGTATGGGACAGGGAGCTTCACCCCTCCACTTT. Encoded protein: CASSMGQGASPLHF.

In its sample, this clonotype was seen a few times. The rearrangement links TRBV6-5 to TRBJ2-5; 13 bases agree with TRBD2. The CDR3 sequence is 16 residues long. Germline assignment: CDR1 MNHEY and CDR2 SVGAGI. The V gene end was trimmed by 6 bases and the J gene end by 3 bases; junction bases not matched to a gene: 7. The chain's CDR3 is CASRGLAGEIKETQYF. CDR3 bases: TGTGCCAGCAGAGGACTAGCGGGGGAGATAAAAGAGACCCAGTACTTC.

In this sample, this clonotype turned up a few times. The genes are TRBV19 and TRBJ1-1, with 9 bases lining up with TRBD1. Germline V gives CDR1 LNHDA, CDR2 SQIVND (reference sequence). This CDR3 has 15 residues. Losses at the gene ends were 5 bases for V and 7 bases for J; bases not matched to a gene: 11. As DNA, the CDR3 is TGTGCCAGTAGTCCCGACGGGACAGGGTGGGGTGAAGCTTTCTTT. Its translation is CASSPDGTGWGEAFF.

Remarks on this clonotype: The germline gene is not matched at one end of the junction; a read error may be the cause. The chain combines TRBV6-2 or TRBV6-3 with TRBJ1-4, with D tentatively TRBD1 (5 bases). There are 18 residues in the CDR3. Germline lookup yields CDR1 MNHEY and CDR2 SVGEGT. For the CDR3, the DNA is TGTGCCAGCAGCTACCGGGACGGTATTACCTCTGGAGGGGAAAAACCGTTTTTT. This translates into CASSYRDGITSGGEKPFF.

This clonotype has only a few counts. The rearrangement uses TRBV9 and TRBJ2-1; 9 bases are shared with TRBD2. The CDR3 length is 17 residues. From germline, CDR1 is SGDLS and CDR2 YYNGEE. V trimming: 0 bases; J trimming: 4 bases; junction bases outside the gene matches: 8. This chain's CDR3 is CASSVVGGSGGYNEQFF. The CDR3 DNA reads as TGTGCCAGCAGCGTAGTAGGTGGTAGCGGGGGATACAATGAGCAGTTCTTC.

V gene TRBV20-1 combines with J gene TRBJ1-2; 7 bases map to TRBD1. The CDR3 length is 13 residues. V trimming: 5 bases; J trimming: 5 bases; junction bases outside the gene matches: 8. Germline CDR1 is DFQATT and CDR2 is SNEGSKA (reference sequence). CDR3 in amino acids: CSARTGRLYGYTF. The DNA of the CDR3 is TGCAGTGCTCGGACAGGACGCCTATATGGCTACACCTTC.

The chain employs TRBV12-3 or TRBV12-4 and TRBJ1-1, with D perhaps matching TRBD1 (6 bases). V lost 4 bases and J 4 bases, leaving 10 bases between the germline ends. The CDR3 covers 13 residues. CDR3 in DNA: TGTGCCAGCAGTTCCGGGGGCAGCACTGAAGCTTTCTTT. It encodes CASSSGGSTEAFF.

This clonotype was seen more than once but under ten times. The DNA of the CDR3 is TGCAGTGCTAGAGATAGCCGGGAGACGGGAGAGACCCAGTACTTC. It encodes CSARDSRETGETQYF. The chain carries TRBV20-1 and TRBJ2-5; D possibly corresponds to TRBD2 (6 bases). This CDR3 region has 15 residues. Trimming stripped 0 bases from V and 4 bases from J, with 15 bases between. Germline V gene data show CDR1 as DFQATT and CDR2 as SNEGSKA (reference sequence).

This clonotype was counted at least ten times. The chain uses TRBV7-2 and TRBJ2-1; D tentatively fits TRBD1 or TRBD2 (6 bases each). V shed 3 bases and J shed 4 bases, with 13 bases lying between them. The CDR3 contains 15 residues. In germline, CDR1 is SGHTA, CDR2 FQGNSA. In DNA, the CDR3 is TGTGCCAGCAGCTTTTGGGGGGCGGGTTACAATGAGCAGTTCTTC. It encodes CASSFWGAGYNEQFF.

The chain links TRBV12-3 or TRBV12-4 to TRBJ1-2; 7 bases match TRBD1. The ends lost 3 bases at V and 8 bases at J; junction bases unmatched: 9. The CDR3 length is 14 residues. CDR3 protein: CASSLKATGKGYTF. The CDR3 DNA is TGTGCCAGCAGTTTGAAGGCGACAGGGAAGGGCTACACCTTC.

The chain links TRBV6-2 or TRBV6-3 to TRBJ1-2; D gene ambiguous. Germline V gene sequence: CDR1 MNHEY, CDR2 SVGEGT. V was shortened by 6 bases and J by 8 bases, with 7 bases between the two germline ends. CDR3 length: 10 amino acids. CDR3 protein: CASRGVGYTF. CDR3 DNA: TGTGCCAGCAGGGGAGTCGGCTACACCTTC.

V usage is TRBV6-2 or TRBV6-3 and J usage is TRBJ1-5; D possibly corresponds to TRBD1 (5 bases). This CDR3 region has 13 residues. CDR1 is MNHEY and CDR2 is SVGEGT in the germline V gene. The ends were cut back, 6 bases at V and 6 bases at J, with 12 bases in the middle. This CDR3 is CASRFTDSQPQHF. Here the CDR3 DNA reads TGTGCCAGCAGATTTACCGACAGTCAGCCCCAGCATTTT.

This clonotype was recorded a few times. The chain links TRBV5-4 to TRBJ1-1, with TRBD1 matching 7 bases. Looked up from germline, CDR1 is SGHNT and CDR2 is YYREEE (reference sequence). V lost 4 bases and J lost 4; bases outside the gene matches: 4. CDR3 size: 13 residues. Written as DNA, the CDR3 is TGTGCCAGCAGCCACGACAGGGCCACTGAAGCTTTCTTT. Translating it yields CASSHDRATEAFF.